This is a list of T cell receptor beta chains from one sample in a study of blood T cell repertoires in COVID-19. TCRdb's table, derived via immunoSEQ multiplex PCR, lists solely in-frame clones and lacks some. The table lists 380,000 or so clones, about 90% of them singletons. Sequences were obtained from PBMCs or T cells enriched from blood (not recorded which). The receptor set was obtained from a man between 25 and 39 years old who had recovered from COVID-19. CDR3s include the opening cysteine and the closing phenylalanine or tryptophan. D genes are given only for firm matches. Clone size is stated in some rows and not others, as once, few, many or a class when expanded.

>-|-|TRBJ2-5|TRBV6-2/TRBV6-3
CASSYPGGSASQETQYF
TGTGCCAGCAGTTACCCGGGCGGGTCGGCTAGCCAAGAGACCCAGTACTTC
>-|-|TRBJ1-1|TRBV29-1
CSVDLNEAFF
TGCAGCGTTGACCTTAATGAAGCTTTCTTT
>-|once|TRBJ1-3|TRBV18
CASSPGQSSGNTIYF
TGTGCCAGCTCACCTGGACAGTCCTCTGGAAACACCATATATTTT
>-|-|TRBJ1-6|TRBV7-9
CASSLVAGANSPLHF
TGTGCCAGCAGCTTAGTTGCAGGGGCGAATTCACCCCTCCACTTT
>-|-|TRBJ1-1|TRBV7-9
CASSLQRAGTEAFF
TGTGCCAGCAGCTTACAACGCGCGGGCACTGAAGCTTTCTTT
>-|-|TRBJ1-2|TRBV4-1
CASSQRAGANYGYTF
TGCGCCAGCAGCCAAAGGGCGGGTGCTAACTATGGCTACACCTTC
>TRBD1|-|TRBJ1-1|TRBV19
CASSIPDRGLVNTEAFF
TGTGCCAGTAGTATCCCGGACAGGGGATTAGTGAACACTGAAGCTTTCTTT
>-|-|TRBJ2-3|TRBV19
CASSMAGESDTQYF
TGTGCCAGTAGTATGGCAGGGGAGTCAGATACGCAGTATTTT
>TRBD1|-|TRBJ2-7|TRBV2
CASRPTGGGEQYF
TGTGCCAGCAGGCCTACAGGGGGTGGAGAGCAGTACTTC
>TRBD2|-|TRBJ2-5|TRBV3-1/TRBV3-2
CASSPGLAGGRETQYF
TGTGCCAGCAGCCCAGGGCTAGCGGGGGGCCGGGAGACCCAGTACTTC
>TRBD1|-|TRBJ1-2|TRBV9
CASSVGTGPSYTYGYTF
TGTGCCAGCAGCGTAGGGACAGGGCCCTCTTACACCTATGGCTACACCTTC
>-|-|TRBJ1-2|TRBV20-1
CSAPTDGYTF
TGCAGTGCTCCAACGGATGGCTACACCTTC
>TRBD2|-|TRBJ2-7|TRBV5-1
CASSLDPSGGVYEQYF
TGCGCCAGCAGCTTGGATCCTAGCGGGGGGGTGTACGAGCAGTACTTC
>-|-|TRBJ2-7|TRBV18
CASSPGLQYSEQYF
TGTGCCAGCTCACCGGGACTTCAGTATAGCGAGCAGTACTTC
>TRBD1|-|TRBJ1-2|TRBV30
CAGDRGRGYGYTF
TGTGCCGGGGACAGGGGGCGCGGCTATGGCTACACCTTC
>TRBD1|once|TRBJ2-3|TRBV7-6
CASSLAPTGGLDTQYF
TGTGCCAGCAGCTTAGCGCCGACAGGGGGCTTAGATACGCAGTATTTT
>-|-|TRBJ1-2|TRBV19
CASSPPGPRRDGYTF
TGTGCCAGTAGCCCGCCGGGCCCACGGAGGGATGGCTACACCTTC
>-|-|TRBJ1-2|TRBV4-1
CASSPGFLGSAGYTF
TGCGCCAGCAGCCCAGGGTTTTTGGGATCGGCGGGCTACACCTTC
>TRBD2|once|TRBJ2-1|TRBV4-1
CASSQDIKAGGRNEQFF
TGCGCCAGCAGCCAAGATATAAAAGCGGGGGGTCGAAATGAGCAGTTCTTC
>TRBD2|-|TRBJ2-3|TRBV7-9
CASSLRGLAGVDTQYF
TGTGCCAGCAGCTTACGGGGACTAGCGGGGGTTGATACGCAGTATTTT
>TRBD1|-|TRBJ1-1|TRBV18
CASSRQGAPVNTEAFF
TGTGCCAGCTCACGACAGGGGGCCCCCGTGAACACTGAAGCTTTCTTT
>TRBD1|-|TRBJ2-1|TRBV19
CASSEGTGVEQFF
TGTGCCAGTAGTGAAGGGACAGGGGTTGAGCAGTTCTTC
>-|once|TRBJ1-6|TRBV10-3
CAIRAGNQGNSPLHF
TGTGCCATCAGGGCAGGGAATCAGGGGAATTCACCCCTCCACTTT
>-|-|TRBJ1-1|TRBV6-5
CASSFGGWRTEPAFF
TGTGCCAGCAGTTTCGGGGGATGGAGGACTGAACCAGCTTTCTTT
>-|-|TRBJ2-1|TRBV7-9
CASSKNRASSYNEQFF
TGTGCCAGCAGCAAGAACAGGGCCTCCTCCTACAATGAGCAGTTCTTC
>TRBD1|-|TRBJ1-2|TRBV3-1/TRBV3-2
CASSQYRGRGGYTF
TGTGCCAGCAGCCAGTACAGGGGGCGGGGAGGCTACACCTTC
>-|-|TRBJ2-4|TRBV5-8
CASSLVQGAKNIQYF
TGTGCCAGCAGCTTGGTCCAGGGGGCCAAAAACATTCAGTACTTC
>-|-|TRBJ1-4|TRBV7-9
CASSFGGNEKLFF
TGTGCCAGCAGCTTTGGGGGGAATGAAAAACTGTTTTTT
>TRBD1|once|TRBJ1-2|TRBV18
CASSLGTGDFYGYTF
TGTGCCAGCTCCCTTGGGACAGGGGACTTCTATGGCTACACCTTC
>TRBD1|few|TRBJ1-2|TRBV30
CAWSQGAIGYTF
TGTGCCTGGAGCCAGGGGGCCATAGGCTACACCTTC
>-|-|TRBJ2-4|TRBV4-3
CASSQDPDITGLIQYF
TGCGCCAGCAGCCAAGATCCTGATATTACGGGATTGATTCAGTACTTC
>-|-|TRBJ2-3|TRBV4-3
CASSQAPLGDTQYF
TGCGCCAGCAGCCAAGCGCCCCTAGGAGATACGCAGTATTTT
>TRBD2|-|TRBJ2-6|TRBV7-2
CASSLALAGTSGANVLTF
TGTGCCAGCAGCTTAGCGTTAGCGGGAACCTCTGGGGCCAACGTCCTGACTTTC
>-|-|TRBJ1-6|TRBV12-3/TRBV12-4
CASRSGGSPALHF
TGTGCCAGCAGAAGCGGGGGTTCTCCGGCCCTCCACTTT
>-|-|TRBJ1-4|TRBV5-1
CASSADTTNEKLFF
TGCGCCAGCAGCGCGGATACAACTAATGAAAAACTGTTTTTT
>TRBD2|-|TRBJ2-3|TRBV2
CASSVAGRTDTQYF
TGTGCCAGCAGTGTAGCGGGGCGCACAGATACGCAGTATTTT